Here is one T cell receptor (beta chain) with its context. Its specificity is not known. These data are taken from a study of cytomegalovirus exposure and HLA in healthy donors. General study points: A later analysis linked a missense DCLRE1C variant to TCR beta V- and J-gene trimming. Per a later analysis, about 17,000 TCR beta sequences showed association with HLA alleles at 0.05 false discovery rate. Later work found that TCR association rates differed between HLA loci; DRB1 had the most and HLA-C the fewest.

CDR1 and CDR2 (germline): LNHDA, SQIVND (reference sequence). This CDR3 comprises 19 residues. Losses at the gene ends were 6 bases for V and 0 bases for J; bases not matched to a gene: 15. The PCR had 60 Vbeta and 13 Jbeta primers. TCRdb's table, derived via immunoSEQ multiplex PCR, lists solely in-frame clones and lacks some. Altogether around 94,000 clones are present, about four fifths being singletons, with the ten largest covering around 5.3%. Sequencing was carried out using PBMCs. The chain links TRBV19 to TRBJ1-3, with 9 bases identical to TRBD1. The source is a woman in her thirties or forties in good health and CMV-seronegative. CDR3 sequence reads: CASSSLRDRALLSGNTIYF. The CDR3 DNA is TGTGCCAGTAGCAGTCTCCGGGACAGGGCTCTTCTCTCTGGAAACACCATATATTTT.